The clone carrying this T cell receptor (beta chain) was picked up a small number of times. V lost 2 bases and J lost 2, with 12 bases in between. Germline assignment: CDR1 SGHRS and CDR2 YFSETQ. The CDR3 covers 15 residues. TCRdb re-called the PCR reads with MiXCR, one entry per CDR3 protein. This table holds roughly 79,000 distinct CDR3 sequences, about 49% found once. The entry originates in a study of CDR3 diversity in severe acne. The chain recombines TRBV5-1 with TRBJ2-3; D is undetermined. The origin of this receptor is a male donor with severe acne vulgaris. The sequenced material came from blood. The CDR3 DNA follows: TGCGCCAGCAGCTTTGGAGCTCCCCTCACAGATACGCAGTATTTT. Translating gives CASSFGAPLTDTQYF.